This T cell receptor beta chain stems from a study of response to subunit inactivated influenza vaccine. TCRdb fed the RT-PCR reads into MiXCR, producing one record per CDR3 protein. Of fewer than 400,000 distinct CDR3 sequences listed, 20% to 25% are singletons. This clonotype has at least ten counts. This material consisted of PBMCs from blood, taken 21 months after vaccination. This TCR was recovered from a man between 45 and 75 years old who received an inactivated influenza vaccine.

For the CDR3, the DNA is TGTGCCATCAGGGGGACAGGGGTTGACAATTCACCCCTCCACTTT. It translates to CAIRGTGVDNSPLHF. This sequence joins TRBV10-3 and TRBJ1-6, with 10 bases that match TRBD1. The J segment lost 7 bases and the V segment lost 6 bases, leaving 6 bases of the junction unmatched. This CDR3 comprises 15 residues. CDR1 is ENHRY and CDR2 is SYGVKD in the germline V gene.